This T cell receptor (beta chain) was identified during a study of cytomegalovirus exposure and HLA in healthy donors (dated by TCRdb to the late 2010s). With respect to the entire study: According to an earlier analysis of 550 to 700 of the donors, 200 million or so T cells yielded 90 million to 140 million unique TCR beta sequences and 276 Gb of sequence data. An early release that covered more than 550 HLA-typed donors contained about 300 gigabases of sequencing data and about 93 million unique TCR sequences. The genetic ancestry cluster associated with self-reported Caucasian donors included 81% of the roughly 410 genotyped donors. The aim of the study was to test whether cataloging public T cell receptors could identify signatures of past pathogen exposure. Using immunosequencing, the study profiled T cell repertoires from around 680 subjects and related those repertoires to cytomegalovirus serostatus. In addition to the first cohort of 666 subjects, a separate validation cohort of approximately 110 different subjects was used. To predict cytomegalovirus infection status, the study brought together high-throughput TCR immunosequencing, statistical association of individual TCRs with disease status, and machine learning. A later analysis re-analyzed previously published TCR beta repertoires from roughly 690 donors and added high-resolution HLA genotyping to study TCR occurrence patterns. In the later analysis, no new phenotypic data were used to find candidate immune exposures; instead, reliance was placed on TCR beta sequences and their occurrence across donors. In an earlier analysis of roughly 540 of the donors, high-throughput TCR beta sequencing was used to judge whether each TCR beta V gene segment behaved as functional or pseudogenic. Donor age, sex, ethnicity and CMV serostatus were compiled alongside the repertoire data. In a later genetic analysis, genome-wide SNP genotypes for about 65% of the roughly 670 donors were used, and that subset was treated as a discovery cohort. Every discovery cohort repertoire had been produced on one sequencing platform. Both class I and class II loci were covered by HLA typing, at four-digit resolution. The number of donors typed differed by locus, with roughly 620-630 for A, B, C, DRB1 and DQB1, roughly 520 for DQA1, nearly 610 for DPA1, and around 450 for DPB1. Five DR-DQ haplotypes were treated as single units for association and clustering because of strong linkage in the cohort. On average, approximately 250,000 unique TCR beta nucleotide sequences were sequenced per donor among 300 to 500 genotyped donors of the cohort, with about 17% of those sequences being non-productive. Broader findings and caveats from the paper: Most CMV-associated TCR beta chains appeared to be HLA-restricted in a later analysis, and the HLA associations seemed to be driven largely by CMV exposure. Assigning TCR associations to individual alleles was difficult when HLA alleles, especially DR and DQ, strongly co-occurred. At a false discovery rate of 0.05, a later analysis linked 15,000 to 20,000 TCR beta sequences to specific HLA alleles. According to a later genetic analysis, donors in an Asian-associated ancestry cluster had fewer N-insertions in productive TCRs than the roughly 700-donor mean. Because HLA typing was missing for some donors at each locus, association tests included only the typed subset. Some IMGT-functional V segments, including TRBV6-2 and TRBV6-3, could not be distinguished by the 87-base-pair reads and were therefore excluded. The study gave a list of under 200 TCR beta chains associated with cytomegalovirus. A cluster of highly shared sequence variants was judged likely to be a technical artifact of the sequencing pipeline. A later genetic analysis associated a missense DCLRE1C variant with V-gene and J-gene trimming of TCR beta chains, and an independent cohort replicated the association. Linkage disequilibrium might explain the correlated functional status among segregating V segments, but an unknown experimental factor could not be excluded. According to a later analysis, TCR association rates differed among HLA loci, with DRB1 alleles showing the most associated TCRs and HLA-C alleles showing the fewest. Several of the top co-occurrence clusters appeared to be linked to parvovirus B19, influenza, CMV and Epstein-Barr virus, according to a later analysis. Cytomegalovirus status was reported to be diagnosed by the classifier with high specificity and sensitivity in both the original and validation cohorts. A later analysis found that HLA-associated TCR beta chains were more clonally expanded and had lower generation probabilities than equally common non-associated chains. Because counts were too low, 15 or so rarely observed V segments, including chromosome 9 orphons, were excluded from the earlier analysis of around 640 of the donors. It was suggested by the authors that the approach could potentially be generalized to other disease states and immunological phenotypes. Only TCR beta chains were sequenced in this cohort, and the absence of alpha or paired-chain data limited detectable features. In vitro tests confirmed that three of the cytomegalovirus-associated TCR beta chains recognize cytomegalovirus antigens. CMV serostatus was the only immune exposure information available for the cohort. Most TCR sequences were observed very rarely across donors, whereas some public TCRs were present in many individuals. A further reported finding was that TCR beta sequences accurately predicted the HLA-A and HLA-B alleles for most subjects in the first cohort. Sequencing depth was assumed to be roughly uniform across donors in the presence/absence analyses, though that assumption may not hold. Broadly in line with IMGT annotations, most TCR beta V segments showed up in productive rearrangements about 87% or about 30% of the time in an earlier analysis of around 550 of the donors.

The cohort consisted of 650 to 700 healthy bone marrow donors. At the time of sampling, all cohort members were nominally healthy, though unrecorded immune exposures were likely present. The donor was CMV seronegative and was included in the group of several hundred seronegative cohort members. A peripheral blood sample was provided by each donor, and peripheral blood mononuclear cells were used for TCR beta sequencing. The Qiagen DNeasy Blood Extraction Kit was used to extract genomic DNA from the blood cell samples. In this sample, this clone turned up a few times. Its antigen is unknown. Base-call qualities are not available, and no considerably larger clone is one nucleotide away. The germline V and J ends show losses of 1 base and 3 bases respectively, and no gene match explains 8 bases of the junction. As encoded in the germline V gene, CDR1 is MNHEY while CDR2 is SVGAGI. The CDR3, from cysteine to phenylalanine, totals 16 residues. Of all the DNA, just the CDR3 is kept, 48 bases in frame from base 1.

Library prep was done by the immunoSEQ multiplex PCR assay. A mixture of 60 forward primers for TCR Vbeta segments and 13 reverse primers for TCR Jbeta segments was used in the multiplex PCR. Amplification of the CDR3 region of rearranged TCR beta genes was performed with a multiplex PCR assay on genomic DNA. The amplified TCR beta libraries were sequenced on the Illumina HiSeq System as 87-base-pair reads. As for how the authors treated the data: A later analysis counted some 80 million unique TCR beta chains across the 700 or so repertoires, and around 9.9 million of these chains were shared by at least two donors. Raw reads were error-corrected and collapsed into unique sequences by a nearest-neighbor algorithm in which closely related sequences were merged to remove PCR and sequencing errors. V, D and J gene segments were assigned by aligning CDR3 sequences to IMGT reference sequences. Each retained sequence needed at least a six-nucleotide match to both a V gene segment and a J gene segment. Rearrangements were classified as productive when the CDR3 lacked stop codons and remained in frame with V and J, and all other rearrangements were classified as non-productive. Following IMGT convention, CDR3 was defined as the stretch from the second conserved V-encoded cysteine to the conserved J-encoded phenylalanine. In an earlier analysis of just under 600 of the donors, sequences lacking an unambiguous match to a single V gene segment were excluded. An earlier analysis of under 750 of the donors called V segments functional above 56.7% productive rearrangements and segregating when the between-donor standard deviation exceeded 5%. To diagnose cytomegalovirus status from the catalog of TCR beta chain sequences, a statistical classification framework was built. A later analysis assigned V and J genes by comparing TCR nucleotide sequences with IMGT/GENE-DB human TR gene sequences. The TCRdist pipeline was used in a later analysis to assign CDR3 sequences and most-parsimonious VDJ recombination scenarios. In a later analysis, every TCR beta chain was defined by the combination of its CDR3 amino acid sequence and its V-gene family, and reads without a unique V-gene family were dropped. As a way to deal with suspected cross-contamination and a sequencing artifact, a later analysis dropped 450 to 600 nucleotide sequences that were highly shared and had low generation probability. For each public chain, a later analysis derived a clonal expansion index from normalized ranks of inferred template counts within each repertoire. A later analysis computed generation probabilities with a VDJ recombination model fitted to out-of-frame rearrangements, and checked the results against IGoR. Hypergeometric tests were used in a later analysis to score TCR-TCR, TCR-HLA and TCR-CMV co-occurrence, with a repertoire-size bias correction applied to the TCR pairs. To estimate false discovery rates, a later analysis permuted the HLA or CMV assignments 20 times. In a later analysis, co-occurring TCRs were grouped using DBSCAN, with TCRdist sequence similarity added in when clustering inside HLA-allele-positive subsets. For co-occurrence clustering, repertoires with fewer than 30,000 or more than 120,000 public chains were excluded, along with a handful of repertoires with anomalous nucleotide sharing. TCRdb carries this immuneACCESS record with in-frame sequences only. Its versions omit some clonotypes, under half of them owing to an unresolved V gene in the studies checked, with the rest unexplained. D and trimming were read from the DNA, whereas the V and J calls and clone size are those reported in that table. This sample has 100,000 to 150,000 clones in its table, and about four fifths of those were observed once. Around 0.7% of the sample is taken by the ten largest.

This receptor was identified in a man aged 18 to 35 in good health and CMV-seronegative. The rearrangement joined TRBV6-5 to TRBJ1-1; TRBD1 lines up with 7 middle nucleotides. What was sequenced was PBMCs. The CDR3 sequence is CASSYLGADRDTEAFF. The DNA reads TGTGCCAGCAGTTACTTGGGGGCAGACAGGGACACTGAAGCTTTCTTT.